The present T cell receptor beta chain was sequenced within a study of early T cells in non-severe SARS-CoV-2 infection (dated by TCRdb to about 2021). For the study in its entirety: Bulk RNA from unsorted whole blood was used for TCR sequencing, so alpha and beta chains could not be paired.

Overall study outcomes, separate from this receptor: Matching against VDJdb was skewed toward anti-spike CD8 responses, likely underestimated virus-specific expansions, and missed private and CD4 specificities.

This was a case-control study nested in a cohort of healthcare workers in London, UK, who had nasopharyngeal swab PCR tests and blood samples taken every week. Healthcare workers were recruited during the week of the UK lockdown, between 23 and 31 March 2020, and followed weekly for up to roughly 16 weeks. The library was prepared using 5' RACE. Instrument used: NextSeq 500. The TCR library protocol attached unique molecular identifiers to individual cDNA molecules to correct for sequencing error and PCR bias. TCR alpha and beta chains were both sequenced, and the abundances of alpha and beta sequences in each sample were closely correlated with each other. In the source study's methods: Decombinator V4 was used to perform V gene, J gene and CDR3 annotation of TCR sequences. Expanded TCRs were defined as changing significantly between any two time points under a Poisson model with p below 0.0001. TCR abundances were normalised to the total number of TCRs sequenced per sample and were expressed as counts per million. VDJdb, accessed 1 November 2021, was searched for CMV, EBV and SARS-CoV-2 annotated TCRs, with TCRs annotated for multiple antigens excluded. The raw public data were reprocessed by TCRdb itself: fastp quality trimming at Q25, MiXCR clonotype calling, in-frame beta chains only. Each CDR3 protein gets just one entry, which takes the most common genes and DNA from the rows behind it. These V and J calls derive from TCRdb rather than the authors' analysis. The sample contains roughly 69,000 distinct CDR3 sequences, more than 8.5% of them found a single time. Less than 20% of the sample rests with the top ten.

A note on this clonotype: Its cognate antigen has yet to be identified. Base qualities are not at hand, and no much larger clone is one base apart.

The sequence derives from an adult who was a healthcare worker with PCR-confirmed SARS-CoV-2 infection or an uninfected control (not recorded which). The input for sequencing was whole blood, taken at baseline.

The DNA reads TGTGCCAGCAGTCCAGGGGGCGCCTTGTATGGCTACACCTTC. Translation gives CASSPGGALYGYTF. The rearranged chain carries TRBV28 and TRBJ1-2; TRBD1 lines up with 8 middle nucleotides. CDR1 and CDR2, per the germline V gene, are MDHEN and SYDVKM. Relative to germline, V is missing 5 bases and J is missing 5 bases, with 7 bases of the junction outside any gene match. The cysteine opens and the phenylalanine closes a CDR3 of 14 amino acids. Only the CDR3 DNA stays, 42 bases, in frame from base 1.